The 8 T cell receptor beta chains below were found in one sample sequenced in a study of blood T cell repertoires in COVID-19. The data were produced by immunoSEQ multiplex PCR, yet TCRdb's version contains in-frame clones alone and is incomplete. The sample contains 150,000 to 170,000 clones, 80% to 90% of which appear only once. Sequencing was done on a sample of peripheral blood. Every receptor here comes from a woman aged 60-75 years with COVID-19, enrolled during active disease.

This CDR3 reads CASSGWTGRFNSPLHF. CDR3 coding DNA: TGTGCCAGCAGCGGGTGGACAGGGAGGTTTAATTCACCCCTCCACTTT. This rearrangement joins TRBV11-2 to TRBJ1-6, with TRBD1 matching over 8 bases. CDR3 length equals 16 residues. J gave up 6 bases and V 5 bases, and 9 bases lay outside the gene matches. Looked up from germline, CDR1 is SGHAT and CDR2 is FQNNGV.

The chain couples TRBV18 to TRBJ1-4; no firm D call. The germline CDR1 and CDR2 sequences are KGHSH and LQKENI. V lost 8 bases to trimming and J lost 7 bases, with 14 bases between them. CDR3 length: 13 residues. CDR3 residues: CASAGGGGEKLFF. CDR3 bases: TGTGCCAGCGCGGGAGGAGGAGGTGAAAAACTGTTTTTT.

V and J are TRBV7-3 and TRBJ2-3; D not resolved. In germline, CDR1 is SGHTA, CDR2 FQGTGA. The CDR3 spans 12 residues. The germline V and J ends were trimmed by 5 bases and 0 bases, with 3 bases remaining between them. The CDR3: CASSVSTDTQYF. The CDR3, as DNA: TGTGCCAGCAGCGTAAGCACAGATACGCAGTATTTT.

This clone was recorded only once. CDR3 in DNA: TGCAGCGTTGACCGTCCCAGGGGGATGGATACGCAGTATTTT. This encodes CSVDRPRGMDTQYF. The chain is built from TRBV29-1 and TRBJ2-3; 7 nucleotides agree with TRBD1. Germline assignment: CDR1 SQVTM and CDR2 ANQGSEA. J was trimmed by 6 bases and V by 3 bases; bases with no gene match: 9. The CDR3 extends over 14 amino acids.

The CDR3 DNA sequence: TGTGCCAGCAGTCAACCGGGACTAGGCTACAATGAGCAGTTCTTC. It specifies CASSQPGLGYNEQFF. V usage is TRBV6-2 or TRBV6-3 and J usage is TRBJ2-1, with 8 bases matching TRBD2. The V and J ends lost 5 bases and 3 bases, in that order; junction bases with no gene match: 6. Germline V lookup: CDR1 MNHEY, CDR2 SVGEGT. The CDR3 runs to 15 residues.

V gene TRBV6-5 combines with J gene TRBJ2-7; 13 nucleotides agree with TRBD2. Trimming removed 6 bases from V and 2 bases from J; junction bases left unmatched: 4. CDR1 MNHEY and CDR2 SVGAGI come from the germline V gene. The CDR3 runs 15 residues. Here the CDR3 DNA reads TGTGCCAGCAGCGGGACTAGCGGGGTGGCCTACGAGCAGTACGTC. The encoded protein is CASSGTSGVAYEQYV.

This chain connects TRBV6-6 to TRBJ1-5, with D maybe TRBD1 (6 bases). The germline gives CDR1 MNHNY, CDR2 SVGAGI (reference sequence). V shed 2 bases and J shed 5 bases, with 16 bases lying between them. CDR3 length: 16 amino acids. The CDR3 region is CASSYVPGTSDQPQHF. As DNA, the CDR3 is TGTGCCAGCAGTTACGTACCCGGGACATCAGATCAGCCCCAGCATTTT.

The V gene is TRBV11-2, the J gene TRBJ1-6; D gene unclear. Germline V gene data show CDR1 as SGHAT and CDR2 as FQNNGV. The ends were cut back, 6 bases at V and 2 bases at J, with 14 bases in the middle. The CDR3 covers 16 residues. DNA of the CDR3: TGTGCCAGCAGTGGGCGGCCCGGGGCCTATAATTCACCCCTCCACTTT. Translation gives CASSGRPGAYNSPLHF.